Listed below are T cell receptor beta chains from one sample, sequenced in a study of shared clonotypes between healthy human individuals. The repertoire was sequenced with immunoSEQ multiplex PCR; TCRdb's copy has only in-frame clones and lacks some. Among a few million clones listed, nearly 97% were seen once. The specimen was naive CD4+ T cells sorted from blood. These receptors came from a man younger than 35 in good health. CDR3s include the opening cysteine and the closing phenylalanine or tryptophan. The D gene is left open where the match is weak. Rows may omit the clone size; those that give it use once, few, many or a size class.

>TRBD2|TRBJ2-7|TRBV2|NA
CASSASGGYEQYF
TGTGCCAGCAGTGCTAGCGGGGGTTACGAGCAGTACTTC
>NA|TRBJ2-1|TRBV2|NA
CATSRTGISYNEQFF
TGTGCCACCTCTCGGACCGGAATCTCCTACAATGAGCAGTTCTTC
>TRBD1|TRBJ2-7|TRBV18|NA
CASSPPVRGNEQYF
TGTGCCAGCTCACCACCGGTCAGGGGGAACGAGCAGTACTTC
>NA|TRBJ1-2|TRBV6-1|NA
CASIRQGKAYTF
TGTGCCAGCATCAGGCAGGGGAAGGCCTACACCTTC
>TRBD1|TRBJ1-3|TRBV6-1|NA
CASMTGTASGNTIYF
TGTGCCAGCATGACTGGGACAGCCTCTGGAAACACCATATATTTT
>TRBD2|TRBJ2-3|TRBV2|NA
CASSELAGGPLGMTDTQYF
TGTGCCAGCAGTGAATTGGCGGGGGGGCCCTTGGGTATGACAGATACGCAGTATTTT
>NA|TRBJ1-4|TRBV30|NA
CAWSVPGKGEEKLFF
TGTGCCTGGAGTGTACCGGGAAAGGGAGAAGAAAAACTGTTTTTT
>TRBD1|TRBJ1-1|TRBV5-6|NA
CASSLFSRQGNTEAFF
TGTGCCAGCAGCTTGTTTTCCCGACAGGGTAACACTGAAGCTTTCTTT
>TRBD1|TRBJ1-5|TRBV18|NA
CASSPTTGAAGSNQPQHF
TGTGCCAGCTCACCAACCACAGGGGCCGCCGGTAGCAATCAGCCCCAGCATTTT
>NA|TRBJ1-1|TRBV6-5|few
CASSYLENTEAFF
TGTGCCAGCAGTTACTTAGAGAACACTGAAGCTTTCTTT
>NA|TRBJ1-3|TRBV18|NA
CASSPIEQTSGNTIYF
TGTGCCAGCTCACCAATCGAACAGACCTCTGGAAACACCATATATTTT
>TRBD2|TRBJ2-5|TRBV30|NA
CAWAGDWREGGETQYF
TGTGCCTGGGCCGGTGATTGGAGGGAGGGAGGAGAGACCCAGTACTTC
>TRBD1|TRBJ1-5|TRBV6-6|NA
CASSGQDAQPQHF
TGTGCCAGCAGCGGACAGGACGCCCAGCCCCAGCATTTT
>NA|TRBJ1-6|TRBV11-2|NA
CASSRDAGPLHF
TGTGCCAGCAGCCGTGACGCAGGACCCCTCCACTTT
>NA|TRBJ2-2|TRBV9|NA
CASSVDSQGTGELFF
TGTGCCAGCAGCGTGGATTCCCAGGGCACCGGGGAGCTGTTTTTT
>NA|TRBJ2-7|TRBV9|NA
CASSVDGISLYEQYF
TGTGCCAGCAGCGTAGACGGTATTTCACTGTACGAGCAGTACTTC
>NA|TRBJ2-4|TRBV25-1|NA
CASIGKNIQYF
TGTGCCAGCATTGGCAAAAACATTCAGTACTTC
>NA|TRBJ2-1|TRBV29-1|NA
CSVGVGNEQFF
TGCAGCGTTGGAGTTGGGAATGAGCAGTTCTTC
>NA|TRBJ2-5|TRBV10-1|NA
CASSRGGMEVETQYF
TGCGCCAGCTCCCGGGGCGGGATGGAAGTAGAGACCCAGTACTTC
>TRBD1|TRBJ2-7|TRBV6-1|NA
CASSDGQGPYEQYF
TGTGCCAGCAGTGATGGACAGGGTCCCTACGAGCAGTACTTC
>NA|TRBJ2-3|TRBV6-1|NA
CASSEISGASTDTQYF
TGTGCCAGCAGTGAAATCTCGGGGGCGAGCACAGATACGCAGTATTTT
>NA|TRBJ1-1|TRBV28|NA
CASSLTRNTEAFF
TGTGCCAGCAGTTTAACCCGGAACACTGAAGCTTTCTTT
>NA|TRBJ2-3|TRBV11-1|NA
CASSLGLSTDTQYF
TGTGCCAGCAGCTTAGGCCTGAGCACAGATACGCAGTATTTT
>TRBD2|TRBJ2-3|TRBV6-6|once
CASSYYSGGHTQYF
TGTGCCAGCAGTTACTACTCGGGGGGGCATACGCAGTATTTT
>TRBD2|TRBJ2-5|TRBV2|NA
CASSAGGETQYF
TGTGCCAGCAGTGCGGGAGGCGAGACCCAGTACTTC
>TRBD1|TRBJ1-3|TRBV10-1|once
CASRPDRADNTIYF
TGCGCCAGCAGACCGGACAGGGCGGATAACACCATATATTTT
>TRBD1|TRBJ2-7|TRBV5-1|NA
CASSTSGTGGGEQYF
TGCGCCAGCAGCACGTCCGGGACAGGGGGAGGCGAGCAGTACTTC
>NA|TRBJ1-5|TRBV4-3|NA
CASSQDWRGRQPQHF
TGCGCCAGCAGCCAAGATTGGCGGGGGAGGCAGCCCCAGCATTTT
>TRBD1|TRBJ1-4|TRBV7-9|NA
CASAPGGRVSEKLFF
TGTGCCAGCGCCCCAGGGGGCAGGGTTAGTGAAAAACTGTTTTTT
>TRBD1|TRBJ2-7|TRBV10-3|NA
CAISERGQGAYEQYF
TGTGCCATCAGTGAAAGAGGACAGGGCGCCTACGAGCAGTACTTC
>TRBD2|TRBJ2-7|TRBV10-3|NA
CAISDRGVNEQYF
TGTGCCATCAGTGATCGGGGGGTCAACGAGCAGTACTTC